Following are 21 T cell receptor beta chains from one sample sequenced in a study of identifying expanded T cells in peripheral blood. Sequenced by immunoSEQ multiplex PCR; TCRdb stores in-frame clones only, minus some. The sample holds some 100,000 clones, around nine tenths seen once. Material: blood. These receptors came from a person aged 18 to 75 in good health.

The chain uses TRBV4-3 and TRBJ2-1; TRBD2 agrees at 10 bases. Germline V gene sequence: CDR1 LGHNA, CDR2 YSLEER. The CDR3 length is 15 residues. V shed 4 bases and J 4 bases; nucleotides not matched to a gene: 4. The CDR3 coding sequence is TGCGCCAGCAGCCCAGAGCGGGGGGGGTACAATGAGCAGTTCTTC. Translation gives CASSPERGGYNEQFF.

The chain recombines TRBV7-9 with TRBJ2-1, with D possibly called TRBD1 or TRBD2 (5 bases each). The length of the CDR3 is 14 residues. Trimming removed 8 bases from V and 4 bases from J, with 15 bases in between. The germline CDR1 and CDR2 sequences are SEHNR and FQNEAQ (reference sequence). The CDR3 here is CASRRSGGYNEQFF. DNA of the CDR3: TGTGCCAGCCGAAGAAGTGGGGGATACAATGAGCAGTTCTTC.

The CDR3, as DNA: TGCGCCAGCAGCTTGGTGACCAACAGGGAGACCCAGTACTTC. It yields the protein CASSLVTNRETQYF. The chain carries TRBV5-1 and TRBJ2-5; tentatively, D is TRBD1 (5 bases). Germline V gene sequence: CDR1 SGHRS, CDR2 YFSETQ. V was trimmed by 0 bases and J by 5 bases, leaving 11 bases between them. CDR3 length equals 14 residues.

The chain employs TRBV5-1 and TRBJ2-4, with D maybe TRBD1 (6 bases). The CDR3 totals 14 residues. V was clipped by 2 bases and J by 7 bases, with 13 bases between them. From germline, CDR1 is SGHRS and CDR2 YFSETQ. CDR3 sequence reads: CASSLAAGENIQYF. DNA for the CDR3: TGCGCCAGCAGCTTAGCGGCAGGGGAGAACATTCAGTACTTC.

CDR3 sequence reads: CASRRQGAAEAFF. The CDR3 bases are TGTGCCAGCAGGAGGCAGGGGGCTGCTGAAGCTTTCTTT. The V and J genes are TRBV5-4 and TRBJ1-1; 8 bases agree with TRBD1. The CDR3 has 13 amino acids. Germline V gene lookup returns CDR1 SGHNT and CDR2 YYREEE (reference sequence). J was trimmed by 6 bases and V by 5 bases; bases with no gene match: 6.

The V call is TRBV6-5, the J call TRBJ2-3; 7 nucleotides line up with TRBD1. Germline V gene lookup returns CDR1 MNHEY and CDR2 SVGAGI. V lost 8 bases to trimming and J lost 5 bases; unmatched junction nucleotides: 13. This CDR3 region has 15 residues. The CDR3 here is CASGTRGPGLDTQYF. DNA of the CDR3: TGTGCCAGCGGAACAAGGGGGCCGGGTTTAGATACGCAGTATTTT.

In this sample, this clone turned up once. The V gene is TRBV6-1, the J gene TRBJ2-7; TRBD1 matches 7 bases. The CDR3 loop spans 12 amino acids. Per the germline V gene, CDR1 is MNHNS and CDR2 is SASEGT. The J segment lost 4 bases and the V segment lost 6 bases, leaving 3 bases of the junction unmatched. The CDR3 sequence: CASSPQGYEQYF. CDR3 bases: TGTGCCAGCAGCCCACAGGGGTACGAGCAGTACTTC.

Notes on this clone: Other nucleotide sequences from this sample produce the same CDR3. This rearrangement joins TRBV14 to TRBJ1-2; no reliable D call. This CDR3 has 13 amino acids. Germline V gene lookup returns CDR1 SGHDN and CDR2 FVKESK. Trimming cost V 4 bases and J 0 bases, with 6 bases left between them. The CDR3 loop is CASSRGTNYGYTF. The CDR3 DNA reads TGTGCCAGCAGCCGAGGGACTAACTATGGCTACACCTTC.

V is TRBV30 and J is TRBJ2-7, with a tentative D call TRBD2 (5 bases). The length of the CDR3 is 13 residues. The germline V gene encodes CDR1 GTSNPN and CDR2 SVGIG (reference sequence). V dropped 1 base and J dropped 6 bases, with 13 bases sitting between them. DNA of the CDR3: TGTGCCTGGAGTGAGGGAGTGGCGACCGAGCAGTACTTC. Amino acid sequence: CAWSEGVATEQYF.

This clone was seen a single time. This chain connects TRBV7-8 to TRBJ2-3, with a tentative D call TRBD1 (5 bases). CDR3 length equals 15 residues. The germline CDR1 and CDR2 sequences are SGHVS and FQNEAQ. V lost 2 bases and J 2 bases, leaving 11 bases between the germline ends. CDR3 residues: CASSLPARVTDTQYF. As DNA, the CDR3 is TGTGCCAGCAGCTTACCCGCCAGGGTCACAGATACGCAGTATTTT.

The chain joins TRBV2 to TRBJ2-1; 9 bases match TRBD1. The CDR3 is 15 amino acids. After removal of 6 bases from V and 3 bases from J, the junction contained 6 bases not matched to a gene. Germline V gene lookup returns CDR1 SNHLY and CDR2 FYNNEI. This CDR3 is CASRVDRGFYNEQFF. CDR3 nucleotide sequence: TGTGCCAGCAGGGTCGACAGGGGGTTCTACAATGAGCAGTTCTTC.

The rearrangement joins TRBV27 to TRBJ2-3; no clear D. V lost 2 bases to trimming and J lost 6 bases, with 12 bases between them. The CDR3 totals 14 residues. Germline CDR1 MNHEY, CDR2 SMNVEV (reference sequence). CDR3 DNA: TGTGCCAGCAGTTTAGCCCCCGTGGGGGATACGCAGTATTTT. It is translated as CASSLAPVGDTQYF.

This chain connects TRBV7-9 to TRBJ1-3; TRBD1 aligns across 9 bases. Germline assignment: CDR1 SEHNR and CDR2 FQNEAQ (reference sequence). The V segment lost 2 bases and the J segment 8 bases; nucleotides outside the gene matches: 4. The CDR3 loop spans 14 amino acids. The CDR3, as DNA: TGTGCCAGCAGCTTACCGGACAGGGGATACACCATATATTTT. It specifies CASSLPDRGYTIYF. Full variable domain (rest looked up from reference TRBV7-9 and TRBJ1-3): DTGVSQNPRHKITKRGQNVTFRCDPISEHNRLYWYRQTLGQGPEFLTYFQNEAQLEKSRLLSDRFSAERPKGSFSTLEIQRTEQGDSAMYLCASSLPDRGYTIYFGEGSWLTVV.

The V call is TRBV14, the J call TRBJ2-2; weak D call: TRBD1 (7 bases). V was cut by 6 bases and J by 1 base, with 21 bases left in between. The CDR3 runs 18 residues. Germline CDR1 SGHDN, CDR2 FVKESK. This chain's CDR3 is CASSPIKTGTLNTGELFF. CDR3 bases: TGTGCCAGCAGTCCTATTAAGACAGGGACTTTGAACACCGGGGAGCTGTTTTTT. Filled out from reference TRBV14 and TRBJ2-2, the complete variable domain reads EAGVTQFPSHSVIEKGQTVTLRCDPISGHDNLYWYRRVMGKEIKFLLHFVKESKQDESGMPNNRFLAERTGGTYSTLKVQPAELEDSGVYFCASSPIKTGTLNTGELFFGEGSRLTVL.

This chain uses TRBV2 with TRBJ2-3, with D possibly being TRBD1 (5 bases). V was trimmed by 5 bases and J by 0 bases, leaving 12 bases between them. From germline, CDR1 is SNHLY and CDR2 FYNNEI. The CDR3 length is 15 residues. CDR3 sequence: CASSRVQGSTDTQYF. As DNA, the CDR3 is TGTGCCAGCAGTAGGGTCCAGGGTAGCACAGATACGCAGTATTTT. Variable domain in full (rest from reference TRBV2 and TRBJ2-3): EPEVTQTPSHQVTQMGQEVILRCVPISNHLYFYWYRQILGQKVEFLVSFYNNEISEKSEIFDDQFSVERPDGSNFTLKIRSTKLEDSAMYFCASSRVQGSTDTQYFGPGTRLTVL.

The rearrangement links TRBV6-1 to TRBJ1-2; 7 bases fit TRBD1. The length of the CDR3 is 15 residues. From germline, CDR1 is MNHNS and CDR2 SASEGT. V lost 3 bases and J lost 0; bases outside the gene matches: 4. The CDR3 protein is CASSDPGGANYGYTF. CDR3 nucleotides: TGTGCCAGCAGTGATCCAGGGGGAGCTAACTATGGCTACACCTTC.

The rearrangement joins TRBV10-1 to TRBJ2-5, with D unclear. CDR3 size: 13 residues. Germline V gives CDR1 WNHNN, CDR2 SYGVQD (reference sequence). Trimming cost V 5 bases and J 2 bases, with 9 bases left between them. The CDR3 loop is CASSSRAQETQYF. The CDR3 DNA follows: TGCGCCAGCAGTAGCAGAGCTCAAGAGACCCAGTACTTC.

As for this clone: Other DNA sequences in the sample encode the same CDR3. The V and J genes are TRBV7-2 and TRBJ2-7; D call uncertain. V gave up 4 bases and J gave up 1 base, with 5 bases separating them. This CDR3 is 12 amino acids long. Germline values: CDR1 SGHTA, CDR2 FQGNSA. CDR3 loop: CASSSASYEQYF. In DNA form, the CDR3 reads TGTGCCAGCAGCTCCGCTTCCTACGAGCAGTACTTC.

The chain links TRBV27 to TRBJ2-2, with D maybe TRBD2 (5 bases). V lost 0 bases and J lost 0, with 8 bases in between. CDR1 MNHEY and CDR2 SMNVEV come from the germline V gene (reference sequence). This CDR3 is built from 16 residues. The CDR3 DNA reads TGTGCCAGCAGTTTATCCCTACTAGCGAACACCGGGGAGCTGTTTTTT. Its protein product is CASSLSLLANTGELFF.

This clone was recorded at least ten times. This chain joins TRBV7-9 and TRBJ1-1; the D gene is possibly TRBD1 (5 bases). In germline, CDR1 is SEHNR, CDR2 FQNEAQ (reference sequence). CDR3 length: 15 amino acids. V was pared by 6 bases and J by 3 bases, with 17 bases between. The chain's CDR3 is CASRRGRVEDTEAFF. In DNA, the CDR3 is TGTGCCAGCAGACGGGGCAGGGTAGAGGACACTGAAGCTTTCTTT.

This sequence joins TRBV18 and TRBJ2-2; D could derive from TRBD1 or TRBD2 (6 bases each). Trimming removed 1 base at V and 3 bases at J, with 9 bases between. Germline V gene sequence: CDR1 KGHSH, CDR2 LQKENI. The CDR3 sequence is 15 residues long. CDR3 DNA: TGTGCCAGCTCACCACAGGGGGACTACACCGGGGAGCTGTTTTTT. Its translation is CASSPQGDYTGELFF.